This T cell receptor (beta chain) was obtained from a study of blood T cells in healthy people across ages. Study results and limitations: Conclusively comparing naive with antigen-experienced cells was impossible with unsorted PBMCs.

This clonotype has more than one count but fewer than ten. Its antigen remains unidentified. A read error is possible here, since a much larger clone lies one base away. With a J-beta primer mix and a sample-barcoded 5' primer, a second PCR ran 7 to 11 cycles. TCRdb reprocessed the 5' RACE reads via MiXCR and lists one record per CDR3 protein. This table holds about 930,000 distinct CDR3 sequences, around 29% found once. The same sample was also used in a study of T cells of mothers and their children. In that study: Versus unrelated pairs, overlap was slightly higher in related mother-child pairs, without reaching significance.

The TCR sequence derives from a woman between 40 and 55 years old in good health. The source material was blood.

CDR3 coding DNA: TGTGCCAGCAGCAAGGGGGGGACCTGCTACGAGCAGTACTTC. Translated: CASSKGGTCYEQYF. The V and J genes are TRBV7-9 and TRBJ2-7; possibly TRBD2 for D (7 bases). Trimming took 5 bases from V and 3 from J, leaving 14 bases between them. This CDR3 comprises 14 residues. CDR1 is SEHNR and CDR2 is FQNEAQ in the germline V gene (reference sequence). The whole variable domain, remainder taken from reference TRBV7-9 and TRBJ2-7, is DTGVSQNPRHKITKRGQNVTFRCDPISEHNRLYWYRQTLGQGPEFLTYFQNEAQLEKSRLLSDRFSAERPKGSFSTLEIQRTEQGDSAMYLCASSKGGTCYEQYFGPGTRLTVT.